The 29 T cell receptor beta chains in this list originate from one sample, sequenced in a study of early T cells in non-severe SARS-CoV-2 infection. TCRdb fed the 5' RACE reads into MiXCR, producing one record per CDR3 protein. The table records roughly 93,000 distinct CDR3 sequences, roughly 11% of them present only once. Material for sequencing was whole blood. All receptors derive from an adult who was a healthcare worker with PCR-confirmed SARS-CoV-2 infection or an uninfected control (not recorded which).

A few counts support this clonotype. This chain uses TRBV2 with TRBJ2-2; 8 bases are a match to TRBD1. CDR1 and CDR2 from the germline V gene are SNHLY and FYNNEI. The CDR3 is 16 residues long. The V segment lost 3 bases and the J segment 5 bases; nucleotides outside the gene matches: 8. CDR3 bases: TGTGCCAGCAGTGACCAGGGGGCAGTGAATACCGGGGAGCTGTTTTTT. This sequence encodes CASSDQGAVNTGELFF.

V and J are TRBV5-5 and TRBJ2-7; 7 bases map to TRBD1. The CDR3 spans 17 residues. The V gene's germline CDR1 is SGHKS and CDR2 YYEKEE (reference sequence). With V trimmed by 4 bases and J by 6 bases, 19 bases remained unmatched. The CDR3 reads CASSRLHTGEGPSEQYF. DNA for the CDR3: TGTGCCAGCAGCCGATTGCATACAGGGGAAGGCCCCTCCGAGCAGTACTTC.

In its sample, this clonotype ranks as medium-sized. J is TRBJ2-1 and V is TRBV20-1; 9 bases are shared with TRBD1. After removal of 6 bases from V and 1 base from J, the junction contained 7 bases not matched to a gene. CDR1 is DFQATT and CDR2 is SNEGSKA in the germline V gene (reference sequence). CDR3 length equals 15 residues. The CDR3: CSAAGGQGSYNEQFF. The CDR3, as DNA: TGCAGTGCCGCAGGGGGACAGGGATCCTACAATGAGCAGTTCTTC.

CDR3 bases: TGTGCCAGCAGCAAAGTCTGGGGGCAGCCCCAGCATTTT. Encoded protein: CASSKVWGQPQHF. V gene TRBV6-1 combines with J gene TRBJ1-5, with D tentatively TRBD1 (5 bases). The CDR3 contains 13 residues. Germline CDR1 MNHNS, CDR2 SASEGT. V lost 6 bases and J lost 7, with 13 bases in between.

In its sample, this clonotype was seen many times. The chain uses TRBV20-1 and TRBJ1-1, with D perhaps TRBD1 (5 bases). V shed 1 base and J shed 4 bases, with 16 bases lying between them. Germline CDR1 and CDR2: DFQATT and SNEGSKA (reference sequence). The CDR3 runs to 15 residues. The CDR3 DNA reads TGCAGTGCTAGAGGGTTACGACAGTCGATCACTGAAGCTTTCTTT. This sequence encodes CSARGLRQSITEAFF.

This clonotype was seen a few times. CDR3 DNA: TGCAGTGCTAAAAAGCCGGGGGTGGGCTATGGCTACACCTTC. Protein sequence: CSAKKPGVGYGYTF. V gene TRBV20-1 combines with J gene TRBJ1-2; a weak D match, TRBD1 (5 bases). This CDR3 comprises 14 residues. Germline V gives CDR1 DFQATT, CDR2 SNEGSKA (reference sequence). Trimming left V 4 bases short and J 4 bases short, with 16 bases between.

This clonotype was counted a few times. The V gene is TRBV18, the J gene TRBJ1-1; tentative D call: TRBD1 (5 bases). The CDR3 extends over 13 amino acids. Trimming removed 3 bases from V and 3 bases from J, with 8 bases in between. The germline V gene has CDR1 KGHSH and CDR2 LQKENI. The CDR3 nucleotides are TGTGCCAGCTCACCGGGGCTATACACTGAAGCTTTCTTT. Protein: CASSPGLYTEAFF.

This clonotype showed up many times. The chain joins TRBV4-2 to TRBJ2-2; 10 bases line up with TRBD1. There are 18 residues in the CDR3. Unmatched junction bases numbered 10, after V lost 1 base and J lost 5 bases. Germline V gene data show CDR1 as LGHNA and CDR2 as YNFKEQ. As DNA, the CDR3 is TGTGCCAGCAGCCAAGGCAACCGGGACAGGGGAAATACCGGGGAGCTGTTTTTT. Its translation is CASSQGNRDRGNTGELFF.

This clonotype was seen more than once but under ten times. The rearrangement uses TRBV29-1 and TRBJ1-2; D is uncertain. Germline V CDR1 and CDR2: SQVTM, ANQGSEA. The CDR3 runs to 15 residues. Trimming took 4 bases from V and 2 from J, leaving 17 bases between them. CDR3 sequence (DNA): TGCAGCGTTGGTCGGAAGGGATCTACGAACTATGGCTACACCTTC. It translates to CSVGRKGSTNYGYTF. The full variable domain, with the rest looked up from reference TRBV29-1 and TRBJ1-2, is SAVISQKPSRDICQRGTSLTIQCQVDSQVTMMFWYRQQPGQSLTLIATANQGSEATYESGFVIDKFPISRPNLTFSTLTVSNMSPEDSSIYLCSVGRKGSTNYGYTFGSGTRLTVV.

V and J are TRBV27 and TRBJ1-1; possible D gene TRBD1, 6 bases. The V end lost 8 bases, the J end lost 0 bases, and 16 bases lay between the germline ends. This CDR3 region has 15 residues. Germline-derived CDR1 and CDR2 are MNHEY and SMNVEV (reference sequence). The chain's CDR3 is CASRKGGGVNTEAFF. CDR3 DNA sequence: TGTGCCAGCCGGAAGGGGGGAGGGGTGAACACTGAAGCTTTCTTT.

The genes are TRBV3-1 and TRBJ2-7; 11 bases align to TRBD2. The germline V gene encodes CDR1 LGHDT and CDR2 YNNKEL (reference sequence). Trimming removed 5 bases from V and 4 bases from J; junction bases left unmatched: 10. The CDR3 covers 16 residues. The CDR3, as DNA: TGTGCCAGCAGCTTCAACCTAGCGGGAGGATGGTACGAGCAGTACTTC. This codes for CASSFNLAGGWYEQYF.

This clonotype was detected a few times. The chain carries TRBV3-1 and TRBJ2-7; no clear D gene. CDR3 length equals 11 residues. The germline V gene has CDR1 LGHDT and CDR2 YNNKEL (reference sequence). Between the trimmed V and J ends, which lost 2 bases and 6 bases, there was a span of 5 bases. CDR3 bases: TGTGCCAGCAGCCAAAGAAGCGAGCAGTACTTC. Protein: CASSQRSEQYF.

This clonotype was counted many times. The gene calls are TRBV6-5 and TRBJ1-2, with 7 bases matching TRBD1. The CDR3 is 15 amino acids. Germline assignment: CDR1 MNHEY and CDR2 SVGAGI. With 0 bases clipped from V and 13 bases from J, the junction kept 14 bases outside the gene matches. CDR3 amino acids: CASSYSSGTALAATF. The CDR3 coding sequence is TGTGCCAGCAGTTACTCGAGCGGGACAGCCTTGGCGGCCACCTTC.

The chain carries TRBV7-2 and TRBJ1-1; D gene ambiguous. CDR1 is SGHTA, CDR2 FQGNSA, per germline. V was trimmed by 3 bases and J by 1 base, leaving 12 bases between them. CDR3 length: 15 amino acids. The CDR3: CASSLTPGSNTEAFF. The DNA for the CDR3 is TGTGCCAGCAGCTTGACGCCAGGATCGAACACTGAAGCTTTCTTT.

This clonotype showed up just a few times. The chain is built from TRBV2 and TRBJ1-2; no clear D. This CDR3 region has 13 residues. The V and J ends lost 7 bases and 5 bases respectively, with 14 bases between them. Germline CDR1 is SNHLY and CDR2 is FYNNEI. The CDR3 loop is CASNRDGPYGYTF. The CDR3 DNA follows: TGTGCCAGCAACCGAGATGGTCCGTATGGCTACACCTTC. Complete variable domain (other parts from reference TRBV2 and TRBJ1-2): EPEVTQTPSHQVTQMGQEVILRCVPISNHLYFYWYRQILGQKVEFLVSFYNNEISEKSEIFDDQFSVERPDGSNFTLKIRSTKLEDSAMYFCASNRDGPYGYTFGSGTRLTVV.

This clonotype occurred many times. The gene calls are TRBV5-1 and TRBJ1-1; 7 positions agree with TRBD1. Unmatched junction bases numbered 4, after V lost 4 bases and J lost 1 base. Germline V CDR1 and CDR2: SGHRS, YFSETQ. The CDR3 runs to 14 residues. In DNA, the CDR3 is TGCGCCAGCAGCATCCGGACAGGGAACACTGAAGCTTTCTTT. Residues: CASSIRTGNTEAFF.

The CDR3 region has the DNA TGTGCCAGCAGTGGGGCCACAGGGGGCACTGAAGCTTTCTTT. Protein: CASSGATGGTEAFF. V usage is TRBV2 and J usage is TRBJ1-1, with 8 bases matching TRBD1. This CDR3 has 14 residues. CDR1 is SNHLY and CDR2 is FYNNEI in the germline V gene. J lost 4 bases, V lost 4 bases, and 5 bases had no gene match.

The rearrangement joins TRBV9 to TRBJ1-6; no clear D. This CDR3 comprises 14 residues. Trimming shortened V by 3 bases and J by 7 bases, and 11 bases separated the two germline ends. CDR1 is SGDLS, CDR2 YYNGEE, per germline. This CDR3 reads CASSGKGGNSPLHF. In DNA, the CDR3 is TGTGCCAGCAGCGGGAAGGGAGGCAATTCACCCCTCCACTTT.

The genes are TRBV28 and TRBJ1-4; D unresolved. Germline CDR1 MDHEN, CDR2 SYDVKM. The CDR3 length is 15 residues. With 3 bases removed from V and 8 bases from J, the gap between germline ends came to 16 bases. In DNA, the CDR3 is TGTGCCAGCAGTTTCTCAAGGCTCTTAGGGGAAAAACTGTTTTTT. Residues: CASSFSRLLGEKLFF.

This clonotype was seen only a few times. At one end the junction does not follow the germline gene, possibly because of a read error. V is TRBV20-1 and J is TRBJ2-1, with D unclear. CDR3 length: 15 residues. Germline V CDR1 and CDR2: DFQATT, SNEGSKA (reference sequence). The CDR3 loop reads CSARPLGFSYNEQFF. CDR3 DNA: TGCAGTGCTAGACCACTCGGCTTTTCCTATAATGAGCAGTTCTTC.

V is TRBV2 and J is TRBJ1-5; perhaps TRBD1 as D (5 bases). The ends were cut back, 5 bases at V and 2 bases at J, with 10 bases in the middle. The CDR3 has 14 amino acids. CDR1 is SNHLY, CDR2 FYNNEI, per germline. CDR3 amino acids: CASSRSRGNQPQHF. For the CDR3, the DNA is TGTGCCAGCAGTAGATCCAGGGGCAATCAGCCCCAGCATTTT. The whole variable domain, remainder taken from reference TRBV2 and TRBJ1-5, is EPEVTQTPSHQVTQMGQEVILRCVPISNHLYFYWYRQILGQKVEFLVSFYNNEISEKSEIFDDQFSVERPDGSNFTLKIRSTKLEDSAMYFCASSRSRGNQPQHFGDGTRLSIL.

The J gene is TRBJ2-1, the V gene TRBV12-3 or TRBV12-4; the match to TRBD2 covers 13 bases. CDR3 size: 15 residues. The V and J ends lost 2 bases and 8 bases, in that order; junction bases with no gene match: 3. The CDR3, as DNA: TGTGCCAGCAGTTTAAGACTAGCGGGAGGAGATGAGCAGTTCTTC. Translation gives CASSLRLAGGDEQFF.

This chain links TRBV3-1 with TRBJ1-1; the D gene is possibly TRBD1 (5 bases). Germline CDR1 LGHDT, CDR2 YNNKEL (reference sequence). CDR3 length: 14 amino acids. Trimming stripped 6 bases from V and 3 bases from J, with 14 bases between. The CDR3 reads CASSRGQSYTEAFF. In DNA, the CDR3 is TGTGCCAGCAGTCGAGGACAATCTTACACTGAAGCTTTCTTT.

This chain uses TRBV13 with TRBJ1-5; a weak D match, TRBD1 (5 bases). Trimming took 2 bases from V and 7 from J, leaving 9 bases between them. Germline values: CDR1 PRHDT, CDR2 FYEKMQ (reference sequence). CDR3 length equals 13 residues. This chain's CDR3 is CASSLFRVQPQHF. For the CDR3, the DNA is TGTGCCAGCAGCTTATTCAGGGTACAGCCCCAGCATTTT. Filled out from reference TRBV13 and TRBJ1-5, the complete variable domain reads AAGVIQSPRHLIKEKRETATLKCYPIPRHDTVYWYQQGPGQDPQFLISFYEKMQSDKGSIPDRFSAQQFSDYHSELNMSSLELGDSALYFCASSLFRVQPQHFGDGTRLSIL.

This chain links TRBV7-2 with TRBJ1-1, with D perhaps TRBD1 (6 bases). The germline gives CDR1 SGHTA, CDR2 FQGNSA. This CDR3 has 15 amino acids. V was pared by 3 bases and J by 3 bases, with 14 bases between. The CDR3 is CASSFDRNRYTEAFF. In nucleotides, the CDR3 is TGTGCCAGCAGCTTCGACAGGAACAGGTACACTGAAGCTTTCTTT.

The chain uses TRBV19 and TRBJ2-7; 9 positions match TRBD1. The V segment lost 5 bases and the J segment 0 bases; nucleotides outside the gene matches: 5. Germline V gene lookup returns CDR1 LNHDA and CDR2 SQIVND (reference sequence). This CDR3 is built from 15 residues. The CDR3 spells CASSLGQGFSYEQYF. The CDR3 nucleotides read TGTGCCAGTAGTCTAGGACAGGGGTTCTCCTACGAGCAGTACTTC.

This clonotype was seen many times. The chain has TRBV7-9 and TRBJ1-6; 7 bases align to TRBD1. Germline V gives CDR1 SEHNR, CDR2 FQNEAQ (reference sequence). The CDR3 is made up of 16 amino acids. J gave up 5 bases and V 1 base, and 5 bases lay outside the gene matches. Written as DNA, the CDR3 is TGTGCCAGCAGCTTAGTCGGGACAGAAGATAATTCACCCCTCCACTTT. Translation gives CASSLVGTEDNSPLHF.

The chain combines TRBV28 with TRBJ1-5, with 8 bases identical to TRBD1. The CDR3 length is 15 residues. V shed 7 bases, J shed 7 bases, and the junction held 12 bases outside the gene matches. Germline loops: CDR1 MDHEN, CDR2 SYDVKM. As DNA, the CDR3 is TGTGCCAGCATCGCCGGGACAGGAGGCTCCCAGCCCCAGCATTTT. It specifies CASIAGTGGSQPQHF. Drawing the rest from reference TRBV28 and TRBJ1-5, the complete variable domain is DVKVTQSSRYLVKRTGEKVFLECVQDMDHENMFWYRQDPGLGLRLIYFSYDVKMKEKGDIPEGYSVSREKKERFSLILESASTNQTSMYLCASIAGTGGSQPQHFGDGTRLSIL.

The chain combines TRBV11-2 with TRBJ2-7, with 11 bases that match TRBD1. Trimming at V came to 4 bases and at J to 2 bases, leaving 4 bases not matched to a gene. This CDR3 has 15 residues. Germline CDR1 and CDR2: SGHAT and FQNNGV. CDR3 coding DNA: TGTGCCAGCAGCTCCTTGGACAGGGGGCCCTACGAGCAGTACTTC. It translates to CASSSLDRGPYEQYF. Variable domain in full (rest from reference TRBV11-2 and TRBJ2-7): EAGVAQSPRYKIIEKRQSVAFWCNPISGHATLYWYQQILGQGPKLLIQFQNNGVVDDSQLPKDRFSAERLKGVDSTLKIQPAKLEDSAVYLCASSSLDRGPYEQYFGPGTRLTVT.